This T cell receptor beta chain was sequenced in a study of control samples from healthy donors and cancer patients (dated by TCRdb to 2020 to 2022). The library was prepared using the immunoSEQ multiplex PCR assay. TCRdb took over this immuneACCESS table, retaining in-frame rearrangements with V and J assigned. Such tables are incomplete; in checked studies, under half of the missing clones stem from an unresolved V gene, and the remainder is unexplained. Within this sample are 150,000 to 200,000 clones, with around 87% of them counted one time only. The ten most abundant clones make up around 1.4% of the sample. Remarks on this clone: It lacks a known antigen. One base away there is no much larger clone; base qualities are not given.

CDR1 is given as MNHEY and CDR2 as SMNVEV, both from the germline V gene (reference sequence). The V end gives up 0 bases and the J end 8 bases, leaving 4 bases in the junction not matched to a gene. From the cysteine up to the phenylalanine, the CDR3 has a length of 15 residues. CDR3 DNA only is kept here, 45 bases in frame from base 1. The sequencing sample was made of blood. The sequence was obtained from a woman in her forties or fifties in good health. Rearrangement joined TRBV27 to TRBJ1-6, with 7 central nucleotides matching TRBD1. The CDR3 protein sequence reads: CASSLSPQGYSPLHF. The DNA sequence reads TGTGCCAGCAGTTTATCCCCACAGGGGTATTCACCCCTCCACTTT.